The rows below give T cell receptor beta chains drawn from one sample of a study of blood T cell repertoires in COVID-19. TCRdb keeps only in-frame clones here, not all; method: immunoSEQ multiplex PCR. Of 150,000 to 200,000 clones in the sample, roughly 88% were seen once. The material sequenced was PBMCs or T cells enriched from blood (not recorded which). These receptors were collected from a young woman who had recovered from COVID-19. Both conserved end residues are part of each CDR3. The D gene is left open where the match is weak. Expanded clones get a size class; other rows say once, few or many, or leave the size out.

J,V,size,D,DNA,CDR3
TRBJ2-7,TRBV29-1,.,TRBD1,TGCAGCGTTCGGACAGGGGTCTCCTACGAGCAGTACTTC,CSVRTGVSYEQYF
TRBJ2-1,TRBV6-2/TRBV6-3,.,.,TGTGCCAGCAGTTATCCCGCAGGACTTGAAAGCTCCTACAATGAGCAGTTCTTC,CASSYPAGLESSYNEQFF
TRBJ2-5,TRBV9,.,TRBD2,TGTGCCAGCAGCGACTTAGCGGGGGTAAAGACCCAGTACTTC,CASSDLAGVKTQYF
TRBJ2-3,TRBV5-1,.,.,TGCGCCAGCCCCCTGAGGAAGCGGTCTAGCACAGATACGCAGTATTTT,CASPLRKRSSTDTQYF
TRBJ1-1,TRBV19,.,TRBD1,TGTGCCAGTAGTATGGGGCAGGGGGTTGGAGCTGAAGCTTTCTTT,CASSMGQGVGAEAFF
TRBJ1-3,TRBV5-1,.,.,TGCGCCAGCAGCAAAGCTAGCTCTGGAAACACCATATATTTT,CASSKASSGNTIYF
TRBJ1-1,TRBV4-1,.,TRBD1,TGCGCCAGCAGCCCAGAGGACAGGGGCGCTGAAGCTTTCTTT,CASSPEDRGAEAFF
TRBJ1-1,TRBV27,.,.,TGTGCCAGCAGTTTTCACGGGGGGGTCCCTGAAGCTTTCTTT,CASSFHGGVPEAFF
TRBJ1-2,TRBV28,.,TRBD1,TGTGCCAGCCGAGGCGCAGGGGGCGATGGCTACACCTTC,CASRGAGGDGYTF
TRBJ1-6,TRBV2,.,TRBD1,TGTGCCAGCGTGCCAGGGGGCTCTAATTCACCCCTCCACTTT,CASVPGGSNSPLHF
TRBJ2-7,TRBV11-2,.,TRBD2,TGTGCCAGCAGCAAAGAAAATCTCGGGACTACCTCCTACGAGCAGTACTTC,CASSKENLGTTSYEQYF
TRBJ1-4,TRBV7-9,.,TRBD1,TGTGCCAGCAGCTCCCGGCGGGACAGGGGAGGGGAAAAACTGTTTTTT,CASSSRRDRGGEKLFF
TRBJ2-3,TRBV19,few,.,TGTGCCAGTAGCACGGTCGGAGATACGCAGTATTTT,CASSTVGDTQYF
TRBJ1-5,TRBV18,.,TRBD1,TGTGCCAGCTCGGACAGGGGCGACTTTAATCAGCCCCAGCATTTT,CASSDRGDFNQPQHF
TRBJ2-1,TRBV5-1,once,TRBD2,TGCGCCAGCAGCCCTCTAACTAGCGGGAGCATAGGGCTGAATGAGCAGTTCTTC,CASSPLTSGSIGLNEQFF
TRBJ2-7,TRBV3-1/TRBV3-2,.,.,TGTGCCAGCAGCCAACTCCAGCGCCCATACATTCAGGGTGAGTACTTC,CASSQLQRPYIQGEYF
TRBJ2-3,TRBV5-6,once,.,TGTGCCAGCAGCTTGGAGTACAGGACGCCAGATACGCAGTATTTT,CASSLEYRTPDTQYF
TRBJ2-1,TRBV12-2,.,.,TGTGCAAGTCGCCGGGGACAGGACCTCTCCTACAATGAGCAGTTCTTC,CASRRGQDLSYNEQFF
TRBJ2-4,TRBV28,.,.,TGTGCCAGCAGTTTCGTTCCAGGGTCCAAAAACATTCAGTACTTC,CASSFVPGSKNIQYF
TRBJ2-7,TRBV7-9,.,.,TGTGCCAGCAGTTCCGGACGGGATACCTACGAGCAGTACTTC,CASSSGRDTYEQYF
TRBJ1-1,TRBV30,.,.,TGTGCCTGGCATAAACTAAGGAACACTGAAGCTTTCTTT,CAWHKLRNTEAFF
TRBJ1-6,TRBV5-5,.,.,TGTGCCAGCAGCCCGGGACACCCCAATTCACCCCTCCACTTT,CASSPGHPNSPLHF
TRBJ2-7,TRBV5-1,.,TRBD1,TGCGCCAGTAAGGACAGGGATGGCTACGAGCAGTACTTC,CASKDRDGYEQYF
TRBJ1-6,TRBV13,.,.,TGTGCCAGCAGCTTCATGAATTCACCCCTCCACTTT,CASSFMNSPLHF
TRBJ1-1,TRBV10-3,.,TRBD1,TGTGCCATCAGATCACCGGGACAGGAGGGGGGAGAAGCTTTCTTT,CAIRSPGQEGGEAFF
TRBJ2-3,TRBV28,.,TRBD2,TGTGCCAGCAGTGAAGCGGGGGGAGCTCGCACAGATACGCAGTATTTT,CASSEAGGARTDTQYF
TRBJ1-5,TRBV5-1,.,TRBD1,TGCGCCAGCAGCTTCACAGGGGACGGCAATCAGCCCCAGCATTTT,CASSFTGDGNQPQHF
TRBJ2-3,TRBV7-2,.,TRBD2,TGTGCCAGCAGCCCCCGGGGGGGTGATACGCAGTATTTT,CASSPRGGDTQYF
TRBJ2-7,TRBV11-1,.,TRBD1,TGTGCCAGCAGCTTAGGGGGAGACAGGGTCTACGAGCAGTACTTC,CASSLGGDRVYEQYF
TRBJ2-3,TRBV18,.,.,TGTGCCAGCTCACCATCGGTCCCGCTAATGGTGGATACGCAGTATTTT,CASSPSVPLMVDTQYF
TRBJ2-7,TRBV28,once,.,TGTGCCAGCAGTCAACAGGGACGTCCTTACGAGCAGTACTTC,CASSQQGRPYEQYF
TRBJ2-2,TRBV28,once,TRBD1,TGTGCCAGCAGTTCCCCCGGACAGGTCTTGTGGGAGCTGTTTTTT,CASSSPGQVLWELFF
TRBJ1-2,TRBV10-3,once,TRBD1,TGTGCCATCGCCGAAGGGACAGGAGACTATGGCTACACCTTC,CAIAEGTGDYGYTF
TRBJ1-2,TRBV29-1,once,TRBD1,TGCAGCGTTGAAGACAGGGGGCCCAACTATGGCTACACCTTC,CSVEDRGPNYGYTF
TRBJ1-5,TRBV7-2,.,.,TGTGCCAGCAGCGCCCAGGGAGCGGGTCAGCCCCAGCATTTT,CASSAQGAGQPQHF
TRBJ2-3,TRBV28,.,.,TGTGCCAGCAGTTTAGCGGACTTCCCCACAGATACGCAGTATTTT,CASSLADFPTDTQYF
TRBJ2-3,TRBV7-2,.,TRBD2,TGTGCCAGCAGGCCAAGACTAGCGGAGAGCACAGATACGCAGTATTTT,CASRPRLAESTDTQYF
TRBJ1-5,TRBV2,.,.,TGTGCCAGCGCCTTTGTACTAGCTAATAGCAATCAGCCCCAGCATTTT,CASAFVLANSNQPQHF
TRBJ2-7,TRBV21-1,.,.,TGTGCCAGCAGCAAATCAGGGCGGTGGTACGAGCAGTACTTC,CASSKSGRWYEQYF
TRBJ2-3,TRBV10-1,.,.,TGCGCCAGCAGTGAGAGACGGGGATCAGATACGCAGTATTTT,CASSERRGSDTQYF